A single count supports the clone carrying this T cell receptor beta chain. As yet, its antigen is unknown. The data were obtained in a study of OX40 agonist ivuxolimab in advanced cancers. As for the study in general: Patients received intravenous ivuxolimab every 2 weeks at 0.01 to 10 mg/kg. Participants averaged about 66 years of age (range about 23 to 90) and were under 90% male.

Overall study findings and caveats: Clonal expansion from baseline to week 6 occurred in both CD4+ and CD8+ T cells.

Germline V CDR1 and CDR2: MNHEY, SMNVEV (reference sequence). Unmatched junction bases numbered 0, after V lost 3 bases and J lost 7 bases. CDR3 size: 11 residues. Using immunoSEQ multiplex PCR, the repertoire was profiled, and TCRdb retains in-frame clones only, with some absent. The data hold 55,000 to 65,000 clones, with approximately 90% observed a single time. This chain links TRBV27 with TRBJ2-7, with 7 bases aligning to TRBD2. The sample in question was CD4+ or CD8+ T cells sorted from blood, obtained in a trial of the OX40 agonist ivuxolimab. The source of this sequence is an adult with an advanced solid tumor such as melanoma, head and neck, liver or kidney cancer. The CDR3 coding sequence is TGTGCCAGCAGTTTGGGGGGGGAGCAGTACTTC. It codes for CASSLGGEQYF.